Listed here are 19 T cell receptor beta chains from one sample, sequenced in a study of T cell responses to AZD1222 COVID-19 vaccine. TCRdb's table, derived via immunoSEQ multiplex PCR, lists solely in-frame clones and lacks some. The sample records approximately 120,000 clones, over 80% being singletons. This specimen consisted of peripheral blood, obtained on day 0 of AZD1222 vaccination. The receptors stem from an adult in good health.

The chain couples TRBV5-1 to TRBJ1-2, with D possibly matching TRBD1 (6 bases). Germline V gene sequence: CDR1 SGHRS, CDR2 YFSETQ. With 0 bases removed from V and 6 bases from J, the gap between germline ends came to 15 bases. This CDR3 comprises 15 residues. Here the CDR3 reads CASSLVSGGGDGYTF. CDR3 nucleotide sequence: TGCGCCAGCAGCTTGGTTTCTGGGGGCGGAGATGGCTACACCTTC.

This chain joins TRBV6-4 and TRBJ2-3, with a possible D match to TRBD2 (6 bases). The V end lost 2 bases, the J end lost 0 bases, and 9 bases lay between the germline ends. This CDR3 is 15 amino acids long. Germline-derived CDR1 and CDR2 are MRHNA and SNTAGT. In nucleotides, the CDR3 is TGTGCCAGCAGTGACACTAGCTCTAGCACAGATACGCAGTATTTT. Protein product: CASSDTSSSTDTQYF.

The V and J genes are TRBV27 and TRBJ2-7; unclear D gene. Germline V gene data show CDR1 as MNHEY and CDR2 as SMNVEV (reference sequence). The ends were cut back, 6 bases at V and 5 bases at J, with 17 bases in the middle. This CDR3 is built from 14 residues. CDR3 coding DNA: TGTGCCAGCAGACGCCATTTCGAGAGACACGAGCAGTACTTC. Protein: CASRRHFERHEQYF.

The chain joins TRBV5-6 to TRBJ1-1, with D possibly TRBD1 on 5 matching bases. V dropped 3 bases and J dropped 2 bases, with 14 bases sitting between them. CDR1 and CDR2 from the germline V gene are SGHDT and YYEEEE. The CDR3 runs to 15 residues. The CDR3 sequence is CASSSFSGFNTEAFF. The CDR3 DNA is TGTGCCAGCAGCTCTTTTTCAGGGTTTAACACTGAAGCTTTCTTT. The full variable domain, with the rest looked up from reference TRBV5-6 and TRBJ1-1, is DAGVTQSPTHLIKTRGQQVTLRCSPKSGHDTVSWYQQALGQGPQFIFQYYEEEERQRGNFPDRFSGHQFPNYSSELNVNALLLGDSALYLCASSSFSGFNTEAFFGQGTRLTVV.

This clone qualifies as medium-sized. The chain recombines TRBV27 with TRBJ1-4; 9 bases map to TRBD1. Germline CDR1 and CDR2: MNHEY and SMNVEV (reference sequence). CDR3 length: 15 residues. With V trimmed by 5 bases and J by 3 bases, 4 bases remained unmatched. The CDR3 DNA follows: TGTGCCAGCAGTGACAGGGGGTATGCTAATGAAAAACTGTTTTTT. Its translation: CASSDRGYANEKLFF.

This clone was counted only a few times. The chain uses TRBV6-5 and TRBJ1-5; D gene uncertain. The CDR3 extends over 15 amino acids. Per the germline V gene, CDR1 is MNHEY and CDR2 is SVGAGI. V lost 6 bases to trimming and J lost 0 bases, with 12 bases between them. The CDR3 DNA is TGTGCCAGCAGACTCGATGGGAATAGCAATCAGCCCCAGCATTTT. Translating gives CASRLDGNSNQPQHF.

V usage is TRBV5-1 and J usage is TRBJ1-1; 10 positions agree with TRBD1. Looked up from germline, CDR1 is SGHRS and CDR2 is YFSETQ. Trimming at V came to 0 bases and at J to 5 bases, leaving 4 bases not matched to a gene. The CDR3 covers 15 residues. The CDR3 region has the DNA TGCGCCAGCAGCTTGGGACAGGGGGCGCGAACTGAAGCTTTCTTT. Translating it yields CASSLGQGARTEAFF.

The gene calls are TRBV30 and TRBJ1-4, with D uncertain. Between the trimmed V and J ends, which lost 2 bases and 0 bases, there was a span of 10 bases. Germline V lookup: CDR1 GTSNPN, CDR2 SVGIG (reference sequence). The length of the CDR3 is 15 residues. In DNA form, the CDR3 reads TGTGCCTGGAGTAAGGGATTATCAACTAATGAAAAACTGTTTTTT. Protein sequence: CAWSKGLSTNEKLFF.

This chain links TRBV6-5 with TRBJ1-1; D unclear. The CDR3 contains 13 residues. With 6 bases removed from V and 8 bases from J, the gap between germline ends came to 16 bases. The germline V gene encodes CDR1 MNHEY and CDR2 SVGAGI. The CDR3 protein is CASRHPWESEAFF. CDR3 in DNA: TGTGCCAGCAGACACCCCTGGGAGAGCGAAGCTTTCTTT.

Notes on this clone: One end of the junction varies from germline; a read error may be responsible. The same CDR3 can be traced to other DNA sequences in this sample. This sequence joins TRBV4-2 and TRBJ2-2; the match to TRBD2 covers 8 bases. Germline CDR1 LGHNA, CDR2 YNFKEQ. This CDR3 contains 16 residues. The CDR3 DNA is TGTGCCCGCAGCCAAGCCCGGGGGGGGTTGTCCGGGGAGCTGTTTTTT. Its translation is CARSQARGGLSGELFF.

The chain carries TRBV24-1 and TRBJ1-5, with 7 bases that match TRBD1. J gave up 0 bases and V 9 bases, and 4 bases lay outside the gene matches. Germline assignment: CDR1 KGHDR and CDR2 SFDVKD. The CDR3 contains 14 residues. The CDR3 sequence: CATGGQLSNQPQHF. Here the CDR3 DNA reads TGTGCCACCGGGGGACAGCTTAGCAATCAGCCCCAGCATTTT.

The chain is built from TRBV19 and TRBJ2-1, with TRBD2 identical over 14 bases. Germline V gene sequence: CDR1 LNHDA, CDR2 SQIVND (reference sequence). The CDR3 contains 15 residues. V dropped 7 bases and J dropped 9; count of bases not matched to a gene: 8. As DNA, the CDR3 is TGTGCCAGTACCCGACTAGCGGGAGGGAGGATTGAGCAGTTCTTC. Translation gives CASTRLAGGRIEQFF.

The V and J genes are TRBV9 and TRBJ1-4; 7 bases are shared with TRBD1. The germline V gene encodes CDR1 SGDLS and CDR2 YYNGEE. V shed 0 bases, J shed 3 bases, and the junction held 5 bases outside the gene matches. The CDR3 spans 16 residues. The CDR3 sequence: CASSVGQGYSNEKLFF. CDR3 bases: TGTGCCAGCAGCGTAGGACAGGGCTACTCTAATGAAAAACTGTTTTTT.

This clone was found a few times. The rearrangement joins TRBV2 to TRBJ1-2, with TRBD1 matching over 7 bases. This CDR3 contains 13 residues. With V trimmed by 5 bases and J by 4 bases, 4 bases remained unmatched. The germline V gene has CDR1 SNHLY and CDR2 FYNNEI. The CDR3 loop reads CASSRDRLYGYTF. DNA of the CDR3: TGTGCCAGCAGTCGGGACAGACTCTATGGCTACACCTTC. Full variable domain (outside the CDR3, taken from reference TRBV2 and TRBJ1-2): EPEVTQTPSHQVTQMGQEVILRCVPISNHLYFYWYRQILGQKVEFLVSFYNNEISEKSEIFDDQFSVERPDGSNFTLKIRSTKLEDSAMYFCASSRDRLYGYTFGSGTRLTVV.

V usage is TRBV19 and J usage is TRBJ1-6, with 7 bases lining up with TRBD1. V shed 8 bases, J shed 6 bases, and the junction held 7 bases outside the gene matches. Germline V gene lookup returns CDR1 LNHDA and CDR2 SQIVND (reference sequence). This CDR3 region has 14 residues. Here the CDR3 DNA reads TGTGCCAGTGCCTCGGGACAGCCTAATTCACCCCTCCACTTT. Its protein product is CASASGQPNSPLHF.

The chain couples TRBV11-2 to TRBJ2-5; D remains unclear. Germline V lookup: CDR1 SGHAT, CDR2 FQNNGV. V lost 1 base and J 5 bases, leaving 8 bases between the germline ends. The length of the CDR3 is 13 residues. CDR3 sequence: CASSLAISETQYF. In DNA form, the CDR3 reads TGTGCCAGCAGCTTAGCCATTTCGGAGACCCAGTACTTC. The full variable domain, completed using reference TRBV11-2 and TRBJ2-5, is EAGVAQSPRYKIIEKRQSVAFWCNPISGHATLYWYQQILGQGPKLLIQFQNNGVVDDSQLPKDRFSAERLKGVDSTLKIQPAKLEDSAVYLCASSLAISETQYFGPGTRLLVL.

V and J are TRBV14 and TRBJ2-7; 7 positions match TRBD1. The ends lost 2 bases at V and 1 base at J; junction bases unmatched: 2. This CDR3 spans 14 amino acids. The germline gives CDR1 SGHDN, CDR2 FVKESK. The CDR3 loop reads CASSQTDRSYEQYF. The CDR3 region has the DNA TGTGCCAGCAGCCAAACGGACAGGTCCTACGAGCAGTACTTC.

V and J are TRBV5-1 and TRBJ1-1; 7 nucleotides match TRBD1. The length of the CDR3 is 14 residues. Germline V gene sequence: CDR1 SGHRS, CDR2 YFSETQ. J gave up 0 bases and V 2 bases, and 1 base lay outside the gene matches. CDR3 in DNA: TGCGCCAGCAGCTTAGACAGGGTGAACACTGAAGCTTTCTTT. Translation: CASSLDRVNTEAFF.

This clone is deemed large. V usage is TRBV7-8 and J usage is TRBJ2-5; D is perhaps TRBD2 (6 bases). The CDR3 extends over 15 amino acids. Per the germline V gene, CDR1 is SGHVS and CDR2 is FQNEAQ. V was shortened by 3 bases and J by 3 bases, with 14 bases between the two germline ends. The CDR3 sequence is CASSFWGVAKETQYF. CDR3 coding DNA: TGTGCCAGCAGCTTTTGGGGGGTGGCGAAAGAGACCCAGTACTTC.